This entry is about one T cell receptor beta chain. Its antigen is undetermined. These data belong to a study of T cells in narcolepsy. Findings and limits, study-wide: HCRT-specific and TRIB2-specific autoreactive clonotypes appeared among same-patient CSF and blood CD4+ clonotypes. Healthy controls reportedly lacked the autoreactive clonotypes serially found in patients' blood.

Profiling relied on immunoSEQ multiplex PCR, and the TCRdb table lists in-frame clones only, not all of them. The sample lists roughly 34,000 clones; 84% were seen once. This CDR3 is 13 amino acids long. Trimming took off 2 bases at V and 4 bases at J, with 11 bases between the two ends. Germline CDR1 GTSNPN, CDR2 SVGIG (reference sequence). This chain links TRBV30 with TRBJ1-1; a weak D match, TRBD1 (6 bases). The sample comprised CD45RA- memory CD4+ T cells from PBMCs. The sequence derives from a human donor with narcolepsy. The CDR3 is CAWSSGVATEAFF. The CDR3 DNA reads TGTGCCTGGAGTTCAGGGGTGGCCACTGAAGCTTTCTTT.